The 30 T cell receptor beta chains presented below share a single source sample, sequenced in a study of cytomegalovirus exposure and HLA in healthy donors. The study ran its PCR with 60 Vbeta and 13 Jbeta primers. The assay was immunoSEQ multiplex PCR, and TCRdb's table has in-frame clones only and misses some. The sample yields about 250,000 clones, under 80% seen once. Sequencing input: PBMCs. Receptor source: a female donor in good health and CMV-seronegative.

The chain carries TRBV18 and TRBJ2-5; D is unclear. The V end lost 6 bases, the J end lost 5 bases, and 13 bases lay between the germline ends. The length of the CDR3 is 13 residues. The germline V gene encodes CDR1 KGHSH and CDR2 LQKENI. CDR3 amino acids: CASSPGLRETQYF. The CDR3 DNA reads TGTGCCAGCTCCCCCGGGTTGCGGGAGACCCAGTACTTC.

This sequence joins TRBV6-5 and TRBJ1-5, with no clear D. V dropped 5 bases and J dropped 7 bases, with 12 bases sitting between them. Germline lookup yields CDR1 MNHEY and CDR2 SVGAGI. The CDR3 is 13 amino acids. The CDR3 DNA sequence: TGTGCCAGCAGTGAATCCGTTACACAGCCCCAGCATTTT. Translation: CASSESVTQPQHF.

The rearrangement links TRBV5-1 to TRBJ2-7, with TRBD1 matching over 9 bases. In germline, CDR1 is SGHRS, CDR2 YFSETQ. Trimming removed 0 bases from V and 2 bases from J; junction bases left unmatched: 3. The CDR3 runs 15 residues. The CDR3 DNA follows: TGCGCCAGCAGCTTGGGGGACAGGGCTACCTACGAGCAGTACTTC. It specifies CASSLGDRATYEQYF.

The chain combines TRBV7-6 with TRBJ2-5; a possible D gene is TRBD1 (5 bases). The CDR3 is made up of 12 amino acids. V lost 5 bases, J lost 11 bases, and 15 bases lay in between. Germline CDR1 SGHVS, CDR2 FNYEAQ. This CDR3 is CASSPGSKEQYF. In DNA form, the CDR3 reads TGTGCCAGCAGCCCAGGGTCGAAGGAGCAGTACTTC.

The chain joins TRBV14 to TRBJ2-6, with no clear D. The CDR3 length is 14 residues. The V and J ends lost 4 bases and 2 bases respectively, with 6 bases between them. Looked up from germline, CDR1 is SGHDN and CDR2 is FVKESK. This CDR3 reads CASSLQAGANVLTF. CDR3 nucleotide sequence: TGTGCCAGCAGCCTGCAGGCTGGGGCCAACGTCCTGACTTTC.

The gene calls are TRBV5-4 and TRBJ1-1, with 8 nucleotides matching TRBD1. The CDR3 is 15 amino acids. Losses at the gene ends were 4 bases for V and 3 bases for J; bases not matched to a gene: 8. The germline CDR1 and CDR2 sequences are SGHNT and YYREEE (reference sequence). CDR3 bases: TGTGCCAGCAGCGGAACAGGGGGAGGGGACACTGAAGCTTTCTTT. Translation gives CASSGTGGGDTEAFF.

This chain uses TRBV6-6 with TRBJ2-7; possibly TRBD1 for D (5 bases). Trimming cost V 4 bases and J 0 bases, with 13 bases left between them. In germline, CDR1 is MNHNY, CDR2 SVGAGI (reference sequence). CDR3 size: 15 residues. The CDR3 loop reads CASSLGKGSSYEQYF. For the CDR3, the DNA is TGTGCCAGCAGTTTAGGGAAGGGGTCCTCCTACGAGCAGTACTTC.

The chain uses TRBV6-1 and TRBJ2-6; D ambiguous. Trimming shortened V by 8 bases and J by 2 bases, and 7 bases separated the two germline ends. The CDR3 extends over 13 amino acids. Germline CDR1 and CDR2: MNHNS and SASEGT. Here the CDR3 DNA reads TGTGCCAGCCGCAGGACTGGGGCCAACGTCCTGACTTTC. Protein product: CASRRTGANVLTF.

In its sample, this clone was seen a few times. This sample includes further DNA sequences coding for the same CDR3. The chain is built from TRBV5-1 and TRBJ2-3; a weak D match, TRBD2 (6 bases). The CDR3 runs to 14 residues. Germline assignment: CDR1 SGHRS and CDR2 YFSETQ. The germline V and J ends were trimmed by 2 bases and 0 bases, with 7 bases remaining between them. For the CDR3, the DNA is TGCGCCAGCAGCTTTAGCGGAAGCACAGATACGCAGTATTTT. It codes for CASSFSGSTDTQYF.

The chain recombines TRBV4-1 with TRBJ2-1; TRBD2 is a possible D gene (6 bases). There are 17 residues in the CDR3. The V end lost 4 bases, the J end lost 7 bases, and 23 bases lay between the germline ends. Looked up from germline, CDR1 is MGHRA and CDR2 is YSYEKL. The CDR3 loop is CASSLTNLATTWNEQFF. CDR3 in DNA: TGCGCCAGCAGCCTTACGAATCTAGCGACCACCTGGAATGAGCAGTTCTTC.

This sequence joins TRBV2 and TRBJ2-7; 14 nucleotides line up with TRBD2. CDR3 size: 14 residues. Trimming at V came to 10 bases and at J to 7 bases, leaving 9 bases not matched to a gene. The germline gives CDR1 SNHLY, CDR2 FYNNEI. CDR3 sequence reads: CATRLAGGPGEQYF. The DNA of the CDR3 is TGTGCCACCAGACTAGCGGGAGGGCCTGGGGAGCAGTACTTC.

This clone has just a few counts. This chain connects TRBV28 to TRBJ2-5; D perhaps matches TRBD1 (6 bases). The DNA end lines up better with TRBJ2-7; the J call may be wrong. The CDR3 sequence is 14 residues long. Germline CDR1 and CDR2: MDHEN and SYDVKM. The CDR3 DNA follows: TGTGCCAGCAGCACCCCAGGGGTGGGCTTCGAGCAGTACTTC. This translates into CASSTPGVGFEQYF.

The V and J genes are TRBV7-2 and TRBJ2-3, with 10 bases matching TRBD1. V trimming: 3 bases; J trimming: 1 base; junction bases outside the gene matches: 4. Germline assignment: CDR1 SGHTA and CDR2 FQGNSA. The length of the CDR3 is 16 residues. The CDR3 here is CASSLRDRGRTDTQYF. The CDR3 DNA is TGTGCCAGCAGCTTGAGAGACAGGGGGCGCACAGATACGCAGTATTTT.

The chain couples TRBV5-4 to TRBJ1-1, with 10 bases aligning to TRBD1. Germline-derived CDR1 and CDR2 are SGHNT and YYREEE (reference sequence). This CDR3 region has 15 residues. The ends lost 4 bases at V and 6 bases at J; junction bases unmatched: 9. The CDR3 reads CASSHPGQGGSEAFF. The CDR3 coding sequence is TGTGCCAGCAGCCACCCAGGACAGGGGGGATCTGAAGCTTTCTTT.

V gene TRBV5-1 combines with J gene TRBJ1-2, with D perhaps matching TRBD1 (6 bases). Trimming cost V 3 bases and J 4 bases, with 13 bases left between them. This CDR3 contains 14 residues. Germline V gene data show CDR1 as SGHRS and CDR2 as YFSETQ. The CDR3, as DNA: TGCGCCAGCAGCTCCGCCGGACAGTCCTATGGCTACACCTTC. Its protein product is CASSSAGQSYGYTF.

Regarding this clone: Germline is not matched at one junction end, which may reflect a read error. The chain carries TRBV7-9 and TRBJ2-1, with 8 bases lining up with TRBD2. The CDR3 is made up of 17 amino acids. CDR1 is SEHNR and CDR2 is FQNEAQ in the germline V gene (reference sequence). As DNA, the CDR3 is TGTGCCAGCAGCTCCAGGCGTAGCGGGGCCTCCTTCAATGAGCAGTTCTTC. Protein product: CASSSRRSGASFNEQFF.

This clone was found once. The chain recombines TRBV5-6 with TRBJ2-5; TRBD1 matches at 7 bases. Trimming removed 3 bases from V and 3 bases from J; junction bases left unmatched: 5. Germline V gene sequence: CDR1 SGHDT, CDR2 YYEEEE. This CDR3 has 14 amino acids. CDR3 coding DNA: TGTGCCAGCAGCTCTTTAACAGGGGAAGAGACCCAGTACTTC. It translates to CASSSLTGEETQYF.

The rearrangement uses TRBV6-5 and TRBJ2-2, with 8 bases that match TRBD2. From germline, CDR1 is MNHEY and CDR2 SVGAGI. This CDR3 has 14 residues. Trimming took 6 bases from V and 7 from J; bases not matched to a gene: 7. The CDR3 region is CASRQAGAVGELFF. The CDR3 region has the DNA TGTGCCAGCAGACAAGCGGGAGCCGTCGGGGAGCTGTTTTTT.

The rearrangement uses TRBV2 and TRBJ2-5; 7 bases are a match to TRBD2. Germline V lookup: CDR1 SNHLY, CDR2 FYNNEI. V lost 7 bases and J lost 4; bases outside the gene matches: 3. The CDR3 spans 12 residues. In nucleotides, the CDR3 is TGTGCCAGCATGTCTAGCGGAGAGACCCAGTACTTC. It translates to CASMSSGETQYF.

The chain has TRBV6-5 and TRBJ1-1; 11 nucleotides match TRBD1. After removal of 7 bases from V and 4 bases from J, the junction contained 2 bases not matched to a gene. This CDR3 region has 13 residues. Germline-derived CDR1 and CDR2 are MNHEY and SVGAGI. The CDR3 DNA reads TGTGCCAGCAAAGGGACAGGGGGCACTGAAGCTTTCTTT. Residues: CASKGTGGTEAFF.

This clone was recorded only once. The V call is TRBV6-5, the J call TRBJ2-7; tentatively, D is TRBD1 (5 bases). This CDR3 has 12 residues. Germline loops: CDR1 MNHEY, CDR2 SVGAGI. Trimming pared 10 bases from V and 0 bases from J, leaving 10 bases between. DNA for the CDR3: TGTGCCACCCAGGGTAACTCCTACGAGCAGTACTTC. It encodes CATQGNSYEQYF.

The chain carries TRBV7-6 and TRBJ2-1; D may be TRBD2 (6 bases). The CDR3 loop spans 14 amino acids. Deletions cut 5 bases from V and 7 bases from J, with 15 bases between. Germline loops: CDR1 SGHVS, CDR2 FNYEAQ. The CDR3, as DNA: TGTGCCAGCAGCCTGTTACCTGGGAGGAATGAGCAGTTCTTC. It codes for CASSLLPGRNEQFF.

The chain employs TRBV14 and TRBJ2-7; weak D call: TRBD1 (5 bases). The CDR3 is 16 residues long. Germline V gives CDR1 SGHDN, CDR2 FVKESK. V lost 0 bases and J 6 bases, leaving 18 bases between the germline ends. The chain's CDR3 is CASSQEPQGWLSEQYF. In DNA, the CDR3 is TGTGCCAGCAGCCAAGAACCCCAGGGTTGGCTGAGCGAGCAGTACTTC.

The chain recombines TRBV30 with TRBJ2-5, with 8 nucleotides matching TRBD2. V gave up 4 bases and J gave up 4 bases; unmatched junction bases: 8. Looked up from germline, CDR1 is GTSNPN and CDR2 is SVGIG (reference sequence). The CDR3 is 14 residues long. The CDR3 loop reads CAWNPGLAGETQYF. CDR3 nucleotide sequence: TGTGCCTGGAACCCCGGGCTAGCGGGAGAGACCCAGTACTTC.

This chain links TRBV11-3 with TRBJ1-3; D ambiguous. Looked up from germline, CDR1 is SGHNT and CDR2 is YENEEA. The CDR3 contains 13 residues. V lost 2 bases and J 4 bases, leaving 6 bases between the germline ends. The CDR3 spells CASSLREGNTIYF. CDR3 nucleotide sequence: TGTGCCAGCAGCTTACGGGAGGGAAACACCATATATTTT.

The genes are TRBV5-1 and TRBJ2-3; maybe TRBD1 (5 bases). The CDR3 sequence is 16 residues long. Per the germline V gene, CDR1 is SGHRS and CDR2 is YFSETQ. V was cut by 3 bases and J by 3 bases, with 17 bases left in between. The CDR3 nucleotides are TGCGCCAGCAGCTCGGTCCCCGAGACAGTTACAGATACGCAGTATTTT. Protein product: CASSSVPETVTDTQYF.

This sequence joins TRBV19 and TRBJ1-2; 7 bases match TRBD1. CDR1 and CDR2 (germline): LNHDA, SQIVND (reference sequence). The V gene end was trimmed by 5 bases and the J gene end by 5 bases; junction bases not matched to a gene: 2. This CDR3 has 12 amino acids. The chain's CDR3 is CASSGDRYGYTF. The CDR3 region has the DNA TGTGCCAGTAGTGGGGACAGATATGGCTACACCTTC.

This clone came up a few times. The chain links TRBV30 to TRBJ1-6, with D possibly being TRBD1 (5 bases). Trimming removed 5 bases at V and 8 bases at J, with 13 bases between. Germline assignment: CDR1 GTSNPN and CDR2 SVGIG (reference sequence). The CDR3 has 13 residues. The CDR3 reads CAWGDSKDSPLHF. The CDR3 DNA reads TGTGCCTGGGGGGACTCAAAAGATTCACCCCTCCACTTT.

The genes are TRBV27 and TRBJ1-1; possibly TRBD1 for D (6 bases). Germline-derived CDR1 and CDR2 are MNHEY and SMNVEV (reference sequence). V dropped 6 bases and J dropped 2 bases, with 13 bases sitting between them. CDR3 length equals 14 residues. The CDR3 DNA follows: TGTGCCAGCAGGCCCGGACAGCTAAACACTGAAGCTTTCTTT. Protein product: CASRPGQLNTEAFF.

The J gene is TRBJ2-7, the V gene TRBV2; TRBD2 matches 9 bases. V shed 9 bases, J shed 0 bases, and the junction held 12 bases outside the gene matches. Germline V CDR1 and CDR2: SNHLY, FYNNEI. The CDR3 has 16 amino acids. The CDR3 nucleotides are TGTGCCAGTAGACTGGGGCGACTAGCGGTCTCCTACGAGCAGTACTTC. It is translated as CASRLGRLAVSYEQYF.